This is a list of T cell receptor beta chains from one sample in a study of T-cell reconstitution after alpha-beta-depleted transplantation in children. TCRdb reprocessed the PCR reads with MiXCR, giving one entry per CDR3 protein. The repertoire consists of some 400,000 distinct CDR3 sequences, with around 21% occurring once and the leading ten covering around 4%. Sequencing was performed on PBMCs from the stem cell graft donor, taken from the stem cell graft. These receptors were collected from a human donor who donated a stem cell graft to a child with acute myeloid leukemia. Both conserved end residues are part of each CDR3. Fields, in order: V gene, J gene, CDR3 protein.

>TRBV24-1|TRBJ2-1
CATSDLKREGHSSYNEQFF
>TRBV5-6|TRBJ2-3
CASSLGQGLGSLDTQYF
>TRBV7-2|TRBJ2-7
CASSPPGFLSEQYF
>TRBV14|TRBJ2-7
CASSHGRPRFDEQYF
>TRBV28|TRBJ2-7
CASSLFGAYYEQYF
>TRBV20-1|TRBJ1-1
CSALMAARPEAFF
>TRBV20-1|TRBJ2-7
CSAGGRGESYEQYF
>TRBV4-3|TRBJ1-2
CASSPQDVNYGYTF
>TRBV5-1|TRBJ1-2
CASSLADRGLGYTF
>TRBV21-1|TRBJ2-1
CASSKRNRSNEQFF
>TRBV4-2|TRBJ1-4
CASSQDRNRWNEKLFF
>TRBV27|TRBJ2-7
CATNVPGTSKQYF
>TRBV5-1|TRBJ2-5
CASSLLVAGNKETQYF
>TRBV5-1|TRBJ2-5
CASSSGTLQETQYF